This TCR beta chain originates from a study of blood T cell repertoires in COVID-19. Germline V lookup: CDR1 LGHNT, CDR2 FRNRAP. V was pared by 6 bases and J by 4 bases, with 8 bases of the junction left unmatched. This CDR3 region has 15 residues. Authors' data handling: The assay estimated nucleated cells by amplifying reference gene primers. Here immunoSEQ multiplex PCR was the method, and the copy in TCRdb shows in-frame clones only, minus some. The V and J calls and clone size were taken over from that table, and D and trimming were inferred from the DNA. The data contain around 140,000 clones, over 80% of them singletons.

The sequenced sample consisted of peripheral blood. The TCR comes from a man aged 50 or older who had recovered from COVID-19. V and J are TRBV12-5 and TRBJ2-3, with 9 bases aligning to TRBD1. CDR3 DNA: TGTGCTAGTGGACCTACAGGGGGCTGGGCAGATACGCAGTATTTT. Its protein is CASGPTGGWADTQYF. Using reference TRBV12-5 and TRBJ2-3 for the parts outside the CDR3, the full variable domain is DARVTQTPRHKVTEMGQEVTMRCQPILGHNTVFWYRQTMMQGLELLAYFRNRAPLDDSGMPKDRFSAEMPDATLATLKIQPSEPRDSAVYFCASGPTGGWADTQYFGPGTRLTVL.